This TCR beta chain was obtained from a study of blood T cells in healthy people across ages. The CDR3 totals 12 residues. Germline V gene sequence: CDR1 SNHLY, CDR2 FYNNEI. V lost 3 bases and J lost 14, with 14 bases in between. It was with a sample-barcoded 5' primer and a J-beta primer mix that a second PCR of about 7 to 12 cycles was run. Via MiXCR, TCRdb re-called the 5' RACE reads, giving one row per CDR3 protein. The sample lists approximately 690,000 distinct CDR3 sequences, around 54% seen once, with approximately 40% in the top ten. Sequencing was carried out using blood. The TCR originated in a man aged 60 to 75 in good health. This sequence joins TRBV2 and TRBJ2-1, with D maybe TRBD2 (6 bases). CDR3 loop: CASSDEKGGEFF. CDR3 DNA sequence: TGTGCCAGCAGTGACGAGAAGGGCGGGGAGTTCTTC.